A selection of T cell receptor beta chains follows, all from one sample in a study of T-cell memory formation after mild COVID-19. MiXCR, applied by TCRdb to the 5' RACE reads, yields one record per CDR3 protein. The sample lists some 270,000 distinct CDR3 sequences, over 15% occurring once. Source material: PBMCs or a T cell subset sorted from them (not recorded which). The source is an adult woman who had mild COVID-19 (a few samples of this study predate the infection). Cell type and time point are not known. Both conserved end residues are part of each CDR3. The order of the fields is CDR3 protein, CDR3 DNA, J gene, clone size, V gene, D gene. The D gene is left open where the match is weak. The size entry is marked missing in some rows and otherwise reads once, few, many or a size class.

CDR3aa: CASGLVQGPLGTDTQYF
CDR3nt: TGTGCTAGTGGTTTGGTACAGGGGCCCCTCGGCACAGATACGCAGTATTTT
j_gene: TRBJ2-3
abundance: few
v_gene: TRBV12-5
d_gene: TRBD1

CDR3aa: CASSDRGHSTDTQYF
CDR3nt: TGTGCCAGCAGTGACAGGGGACACAGCACAGATACGCAGTATTTT
j_gene: TRBJ2-3
abundance: few
v_gene: TRBV6-4
d_gene: NA

CDR3aa: CSARLAGNTGELFF
CDR3nt: TGCAGTGCTAGACTAGCGGGGAACACCGGGGAGCTGTTTTTT
j_gene: TRBJ2-2
abundance: NA
v_gene: TRBV20-1
d_gene: TRBD2

CDR3aa: CASEQGSNEQFF
CDR3nt: TGTGCCAGCGAACAGGGAAGCAATGAGCAGTTCTTC
j_gene: TRBJ2-1
abundance: few
v_gene: TRBV28
d_gene: NA

CDR3aa: CSARTRVDEKLFF
CDR3nt: TGCAGCGCCCGCACCAGGGTGGACGAAAAACTGTTTTTT
j_gene: TRBJ1-4
abundance: few
v_gene: TRBV29-1
d_gene: NA

CDR3aa: CASSDNGGQPQHF
CDR3nt: TGTGCCAGCAGCGACAACGGGGGACAGCCCCAGCATTTT
j_gene: TRBJ1-5
abundance: NA
v_gene: TRBV5-5
d_gene: NA

CDR3aa: CASSSQVGTEAFF
CDR3nt: TGTGCCAGTAGTTCTCAGGTTGGCACTGAAGCTTTCTTT
j_gene: TRBJ1-1
abundance: NA
v_gene: TRBV19
d_gene: NA

CDR3aa: CATSRGGGDSYEQYF
CDR3nt: TGTGCCACCAGCAGAGGAGGGGGCGACTCCTACGAGCAGTACTTC
j_gene: TRBJ2-7
abundance: few
v_gene: TRBV15
d_gene: TRBD1

CDR3aa: CSAIRVSAENSPLHF
CDR3nt: TGCAGTGCTATACGTGTTTCAGCCGAGAATTCACCCCTCCACTTT
j_gene: TRBJ1-6
abundance: NA
v_gene: TRBV20-1
d_gene: NA

CDR3aa: CASSLNGGNQPQHF
CDR3nt: TGCGCCAGCAGCTTGAATGGGGGGAATCAGCCCCAGCATTTT
j_gene: TRBJ1-5
abundance: few
v_gene: TRBV5-1
d_gene: NA

CDR3aa: CASSPWDREMYEQYF
CDR3nt: TGCGCCAGCAGCCCGTGGGACAGGGAAATGTACGAGCAGTACTTC
j_gene: TRBJ2-7
abundance: many
v_gene: TRBV5-1
d_gene: TRBD1

CDR3aa: CASSPPTGRDYGYTF
CDR3nt: TGTGCCAGCTCACCACCTACGGGACGGGACTATGGCTACACCTTC
j_gene: TRBJ1-2
abundance: NA
v_gene: TRBV18
d_gene: NA

CDR3aa: CASSQEGTLGQETQYF
CDR3nt: TGTGCCAGCAGCCAAGAGGGGACCCTTGGACAAGAGACCCAGTACTTC
j_gene: TRBJ2-5
abundance: NA
v_gene: TRBV4-2
d_gene: NA

CDR3aa: CASSSVSQETQYF
CDR3nt: TGCGCCAGCAGCTCCGTATCCCAAGAGACCCAGTACTTC
j_gene: TRBJ2-5
abundance: few
v_gene: TRBV5-1
d_gene: NA

CDR3aa: CASSYLGATYEQYF
CDR3nt: TGTGCCAGCAGTTACTTGGGGGCGACCTACGAGCAGTACTTC
j_gene: TRBJ2-7
abundance: NA
v_gene: TRBV6-5
d_gene: NA

CDR3aa: CASRGLAGGSKYF
CDR3nt: TGTGCCAGCAGGGGACTAGCGGGAGGTTCGAAATATTTT
j_gene: TRBJ2-3
abundance: NA
v_gene: TRBV12-3/TRBV12-4
d_gene: TRBD2

CDR3aa: CASSSSSGTRVGTQYF
CDR3nt: TGCGCCAGCAGCTCCTCTAGCGGGACCAGGGTGGGTACGCAGTATTTT
j_gene: TRBJ2-3
abundance: many
v_gene: TRBV5-1
d_gene: TRBD2

CDR3aa: CSARRRGSYNSPLHF
CDR3nt: TGCAGTGCTAGGCGCAGGGGGTCGTATAATTCACCCCTCCACTTT
j_gene: TRBJ1-6
abundance: few
v_gene: TRBV20-1
d_gene: TRBD1

CDR3aa: CATSDGWFNQPQHF
CDR3nt: TGTGCCACCAGTGATGGGTGGTTTAATCAGCCCCAGCATTTT
j_gene: TRBJ1-5
abundance: few
v_gene: TRBV24-1
d_gene: NA

CDR3aa: CASSEPLAGGPPDTQYF
CDR3nt: TGTGCCAGCAGTGAACCCCTAGCGGGAGGGCCCCCAGATACGCAGTATTTT
j_gene: TRBJ2-3
abundance: NA
v_gene: TRBV2
d_gene: TRBD2

CDR3aa: CSATGIRGYTF
CDR3nt: TGCAGTGCTACAGGCATCAGAGGCTACACCTTC
j_gene: TRBJ1-2
abundance: few
v_gene: TRBV20-1
d_gene: NA

CDR3aa: CASKKCLHRSYEQYF
CDR3nt: TGTGCCAGCAAGAAATGCCTACACCGGTCCTACGAGCAGTACTTC
j_gene: TRBJ2-7
abundance: few
v_gene: TRBV6-9
d_gene: NA

CDR3aa: CASSNRQGTYEQYF
CDR3nt: TGTGCCAGCAGCAACCGACAGGGTACCTACGAGCAGTACTTC
j_gene: TRBJ2-7
abundance: NA
v_gene: TRBV5-4
d_gene: TRBD1